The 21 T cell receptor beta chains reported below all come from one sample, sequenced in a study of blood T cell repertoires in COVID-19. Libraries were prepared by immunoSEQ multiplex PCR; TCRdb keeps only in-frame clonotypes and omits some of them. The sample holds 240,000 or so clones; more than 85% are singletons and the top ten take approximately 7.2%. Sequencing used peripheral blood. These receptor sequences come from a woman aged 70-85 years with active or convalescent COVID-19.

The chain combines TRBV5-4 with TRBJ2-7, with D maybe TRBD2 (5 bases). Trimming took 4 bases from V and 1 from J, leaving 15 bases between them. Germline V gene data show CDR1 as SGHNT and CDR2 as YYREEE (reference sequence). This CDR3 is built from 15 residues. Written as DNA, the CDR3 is TGTGCCAGCAGCCGTATAGGACTCGAATCCTACGAGCAGTACTTC. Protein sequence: CASSRIGLESYEQYF. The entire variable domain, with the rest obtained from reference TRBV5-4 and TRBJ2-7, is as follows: ETGVTQSPTHLIKTRGQQVTLRCSSQSGHNTVSWYQQALGQGPQFIFQYYREEENGRGNFPPRFSGLQFPNYSSELNVNALELDDSALYLCASSRIGLESYEQYFGPGTRLTVT.

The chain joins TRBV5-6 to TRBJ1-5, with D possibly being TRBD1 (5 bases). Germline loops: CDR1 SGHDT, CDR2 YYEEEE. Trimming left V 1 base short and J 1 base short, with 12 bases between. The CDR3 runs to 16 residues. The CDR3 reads CASSLRGAASNQPQHF. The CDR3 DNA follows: TGTGCCAGCAGCTTGCGCGGGGCTGCCAGCAATCAGCCCCAGCATTTT.

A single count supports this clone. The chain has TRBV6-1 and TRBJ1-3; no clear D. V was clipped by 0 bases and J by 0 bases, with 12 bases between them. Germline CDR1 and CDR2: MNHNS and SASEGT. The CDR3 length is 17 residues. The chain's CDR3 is CASSEADPGISGNTIYF. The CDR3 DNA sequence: TGTGCCAGCAGTGAAGCGGATCCCGGGATCTCTGGAAACACCATATATTTT.

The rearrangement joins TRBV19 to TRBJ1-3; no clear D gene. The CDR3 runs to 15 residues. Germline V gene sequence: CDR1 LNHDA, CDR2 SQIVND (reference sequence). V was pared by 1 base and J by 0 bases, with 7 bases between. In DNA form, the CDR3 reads TGTGCCAGTAGTATAGCAGTGTTCTCTGGAAACACCATATATTTT. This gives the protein CASSIAVFSGNTIYF.

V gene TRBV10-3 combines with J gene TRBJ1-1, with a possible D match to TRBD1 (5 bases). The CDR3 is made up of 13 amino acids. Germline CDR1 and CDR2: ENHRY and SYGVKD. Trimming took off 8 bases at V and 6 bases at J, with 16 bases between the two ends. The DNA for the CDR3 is TGTGCCATCTGTAGGGCCCCGGGGGCTGAAGCTTTCTTT. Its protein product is CAICRAPGAEAFF.

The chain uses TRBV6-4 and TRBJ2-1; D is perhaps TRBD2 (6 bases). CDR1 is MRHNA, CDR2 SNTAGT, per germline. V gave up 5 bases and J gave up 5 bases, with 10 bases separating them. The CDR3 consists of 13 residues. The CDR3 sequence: CASSRGLDNEQFF. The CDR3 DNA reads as TGTGCCAGCAGTAGGGGACTTGACAATGAGCAGTTCTTC.

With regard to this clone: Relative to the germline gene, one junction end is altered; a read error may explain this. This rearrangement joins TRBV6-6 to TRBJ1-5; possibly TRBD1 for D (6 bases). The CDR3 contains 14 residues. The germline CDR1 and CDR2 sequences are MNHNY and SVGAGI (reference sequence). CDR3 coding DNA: TGTGCCAGCAGTTACTCGACAATGGGGGGGCGATGGGATTTT. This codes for CASSYSTMGGRWDF.

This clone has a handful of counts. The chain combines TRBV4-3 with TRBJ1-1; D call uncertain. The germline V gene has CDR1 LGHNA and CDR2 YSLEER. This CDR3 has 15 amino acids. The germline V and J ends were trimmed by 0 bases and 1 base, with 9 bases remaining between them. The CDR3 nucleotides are TGCGCCAGCAGCCAAGACGCAGGCCGGAACACTGAAGCTTTCTTT. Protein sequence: CASSQDAGRNTEAFF.

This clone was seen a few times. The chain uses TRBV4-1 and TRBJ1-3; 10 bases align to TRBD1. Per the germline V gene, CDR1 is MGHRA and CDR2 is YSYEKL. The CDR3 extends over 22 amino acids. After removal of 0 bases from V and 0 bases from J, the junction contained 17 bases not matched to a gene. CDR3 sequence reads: CASSQDAAGDRGLPSSGNTIYF. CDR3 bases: TGCGCCAGCAGCCAAGACGCAGCCGGGGACAGGGGCCTTCCTTCCTCTGGAAACACCATATATTTT.

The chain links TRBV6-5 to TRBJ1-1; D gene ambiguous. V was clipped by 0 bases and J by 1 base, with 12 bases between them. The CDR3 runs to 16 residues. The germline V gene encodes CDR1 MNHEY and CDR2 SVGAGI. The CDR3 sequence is CASSYSIGRANTEAFF. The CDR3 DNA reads TGTGCCAGCAGTTACTCGATAGGGAGAGCGAACACTGAAGCTTTCTTT.

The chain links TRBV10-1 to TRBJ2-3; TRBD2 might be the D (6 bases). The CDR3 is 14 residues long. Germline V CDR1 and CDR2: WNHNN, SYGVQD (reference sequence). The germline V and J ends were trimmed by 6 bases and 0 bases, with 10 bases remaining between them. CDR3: CASSVRGSTDTQYF. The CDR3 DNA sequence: TGCGCCAGCAGCGTGCGGGGAAGCACAGATACGCAGTATTTT.

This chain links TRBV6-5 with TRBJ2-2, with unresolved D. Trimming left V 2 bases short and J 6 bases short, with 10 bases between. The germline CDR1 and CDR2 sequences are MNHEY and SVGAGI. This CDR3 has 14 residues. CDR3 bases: TGTGCCAGCAGTTACGGCCCTTTCTCCGGGGAGCTGTTTTTT. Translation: CASSYGPFSGELFF.

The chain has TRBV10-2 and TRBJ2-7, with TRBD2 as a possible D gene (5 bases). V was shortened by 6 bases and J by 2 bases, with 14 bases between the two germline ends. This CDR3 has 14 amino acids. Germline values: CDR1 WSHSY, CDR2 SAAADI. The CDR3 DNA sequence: TGCGCCAGCAGGCGCGCGATGAGGGCCTACGAGCAGTACTTC. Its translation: CASRRAMRAYEQYF.

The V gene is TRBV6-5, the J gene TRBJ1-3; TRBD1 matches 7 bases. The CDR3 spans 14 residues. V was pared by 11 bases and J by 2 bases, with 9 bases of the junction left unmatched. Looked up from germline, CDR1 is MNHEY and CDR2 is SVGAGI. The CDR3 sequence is CAAATGSTGNTIYF. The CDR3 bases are TGTGCCGCCGCGACAGGGAGTACTGGAAACACCATATATTTT.

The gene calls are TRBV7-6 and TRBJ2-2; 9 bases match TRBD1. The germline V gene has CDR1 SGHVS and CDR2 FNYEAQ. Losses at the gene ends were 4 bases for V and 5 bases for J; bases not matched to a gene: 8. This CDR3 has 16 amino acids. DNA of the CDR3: TGTGCCAGCAGCTCCTCGGGACAGGGTAAAACCGGGGAGCTGTTTTTT. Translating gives CASSSSGQGKTGELFF.

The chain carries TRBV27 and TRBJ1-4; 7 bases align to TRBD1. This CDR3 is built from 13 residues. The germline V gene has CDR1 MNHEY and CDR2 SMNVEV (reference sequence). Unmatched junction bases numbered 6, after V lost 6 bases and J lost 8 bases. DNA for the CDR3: TGTGCCAGCAGCCGACAGGGAAGCGAAAAACTGTTTTTT. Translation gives CASSRQGSEKLFF.

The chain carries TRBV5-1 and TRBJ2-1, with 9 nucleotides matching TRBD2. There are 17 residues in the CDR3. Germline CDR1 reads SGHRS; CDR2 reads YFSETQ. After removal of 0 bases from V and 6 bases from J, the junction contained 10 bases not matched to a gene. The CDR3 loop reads CASSLGLAGREFNEQFF. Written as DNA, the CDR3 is TGCGCCAGCAGCTTGGGGCTAGCGGGGAGAGAATTCAATGAGCAGTTCTTC.

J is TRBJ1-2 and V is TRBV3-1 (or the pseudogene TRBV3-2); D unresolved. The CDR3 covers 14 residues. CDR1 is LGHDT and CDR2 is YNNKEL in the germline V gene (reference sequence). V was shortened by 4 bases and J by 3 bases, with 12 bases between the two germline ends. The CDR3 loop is CASSPRPEDYGYTF. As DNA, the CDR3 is TGTGCCAGCAGCCCTCGTCCCGAGGACTATGGCTACACCTTC.

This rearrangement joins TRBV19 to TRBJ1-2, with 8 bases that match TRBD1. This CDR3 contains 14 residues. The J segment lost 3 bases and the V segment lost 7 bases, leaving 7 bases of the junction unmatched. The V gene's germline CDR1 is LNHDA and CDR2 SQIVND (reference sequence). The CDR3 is CASTGQGGDYGYTF. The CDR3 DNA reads TGTGCCAGTACCGGACAGGGAGGAGACTATGGCTACACCTTC.

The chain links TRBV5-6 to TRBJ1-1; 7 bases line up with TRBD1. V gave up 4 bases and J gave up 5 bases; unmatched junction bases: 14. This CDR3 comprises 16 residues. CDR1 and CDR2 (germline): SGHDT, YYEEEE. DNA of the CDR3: TGTGCCAGCAGCGACCGGGAGAGAGGGGGCATAACTGAAGCTTTCTTT. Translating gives CASSDRERGGITEAFF. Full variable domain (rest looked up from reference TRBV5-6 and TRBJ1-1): DAGVTQSPTHLIKTRGQQVTLRCSPKSGHDTVSWYQQALGQGPQFIFQYYEEEERQRGNFPDRFSGHQFPNYSSELNVNALLLGDSALYLCASSDRERGGITEAFFGQGTRLTVV.

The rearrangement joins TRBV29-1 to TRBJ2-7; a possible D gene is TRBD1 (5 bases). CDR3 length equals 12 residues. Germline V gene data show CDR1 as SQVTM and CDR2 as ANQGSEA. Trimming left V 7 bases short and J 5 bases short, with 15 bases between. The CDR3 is CSAYLGAHEQYF. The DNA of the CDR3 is TGCAGCGCCTATCTTGGGGCCCACGAGCAGTACTTC.